The rows below give T cell receptor beta chains drawn from one sample of a study of Ad26.COV2.S vaccination and SARS-CoV-2 variants. Sequencing used immunoSEQ multiplex PCR; TCRdb keeps in-frame clones, though not all of them. The profile covers about 330,000 clones, with around 90% appearing a single time and 5.5% taken by the ten largest. Sequenced here: peripheral blood, sampled in a trial of Ad26.COV2.S vaccine versus placebo. The receptor set was obtained from a person aged 18-60 years who received the Ad26.COV2.S COVID-19 vaccine or a placebo. Each CDR3 is given with its conserved first and last residue. The D gene is left open where the match is weak. Clone size is not always given. Where it is, it says once, few, many or a class for expanded clones.

>.|TRBV5-1|.|TRBJ2-5
CASSLAGVGQETQYF
TGCGCCAGCAGCTTGGCCGGTGTAGGTCAAGAGACCCAGTACTTC
>.|TRBV30|few|TRBJ1-1
CAYRQLEAFF
TGTGCCTACCGTCAGCTTGAAGCTTTCTTT
>TRBD1|TRBV6-6|.|TRBJ1-3
CASSIGQGISGNTIYF
TGTGCCAGCAGTATAGGACAGGGAATTTCTGGAAACACCATATATTTT
>TRBD1|TRBV29-1|once|TRBJ2-5
CSLRQGAGETQYF
TGCAGCTTGAGACAGGGGGCCGGAGAGACCCAGTACTTC
>TRBD2|TRBV28|.|TRBJ2-1
CASRITSGEQFF
TGTGCCAGCAGGATAACTAGCGGTGAGCAGTTCTTC
>.|TRBV5-4|.|TRBJ2-1
CASSLPPGLYNEQFF
TGTGCCAGCAGCTTGCCCCCCGGCCTTTACAATGAGCAGTTCTTC
>.|TRBV14|.|TRBJ1-1
CASSQETYTEAFF
TGTGCCAGCAGCCAAGAGACTTACACTGAAGCTTTCTTT
>TRBD2|TRBV4-1|.|TRBJ2-3
CASSQVLAGGKDTQYF
TGCGCCAGCAGCCAAGTACTAGCGGGGGGAAAAGATACGCAGTATTTT
>.|TRBV12-3/TRBV12-4|.|TRBJ1-2
CASSRDFYGYTF
TGTGCCAGCAGTCGGGACTTCTATGGCTACACCTTC
>.|TRBV7-9|.|TRBJ1-6
CASSFLELPNSPLHF
TGTGCCAGCAGCTTTCTTGAACTCCCAAATTCACCCCTCCACTTT
>.|TRBV6-5|.|TRBJ1-2
CASITRPYGYTF
TGTGCCAGCATCACCAGGCCTTATGGCTACACCTTC
>TRBD2|TRBV6-4|once|TRBJ2-1
CASSSTSGRAGEQFF
TGTGCCAGCAGTTCAACTAGCGGGAGGGCCGGGGAGCAGTTCTTC
>.|TRBV25-1|.|TRBJ1-1
CASSTVRENTEAFF
TGTGCCAGCTCCACGGTCAGGGAGAACACTGAAGCTTTCTTT
>TRBD1|TRBV9|.|TRBJ2-3
CASSVDSWTGKEDTQYF
TGTGCCAGCAGCGTAGATTCCTGGACAGGGAAAGAAGATACGCAGTATTTT
>.|TRBV19|.|TRBJ1-1
CASSIGRPSNTEAFF
TGTGCCAGTAGTATTGGGAGACCGTCGAACACTGAAGCTTTCTTT
>.|TRBV4-3|once|TRBJ1-2
CASSRGQSIYNYGYTF
TGCGCCAGCAGCCGTGGACAGAGTATATATAACTATGGCTACACCTTC
>.|TRBV6-5|once|TRBJ2-3
CASIGAPQAGDTQYF
TGTGCCAGCATTGGTGCCCCTCAAGCGGGCGATACGCAGTATTTT
>.|TRBV14|.|TRBJ2-3
CASSQDLTDTQYF
TGTGCCAGCAGCCAAGACCTCACAGATACGCAGTATTTT
>TRBD1|TRBV4-3|few|TRBJ1-1
CATGQGGNTEAFF
TGCGCCACCGGACAGGGTGGGAACACTGAAGCTTTCTTT
>TRBD1|TRBV12-5|few|TRBJ2-7
CASAGMWDRPRPHLSYEQYF
TGTGCTAGTGCCGGTATGTGGGACAGACCTCGACCCCACCTCTCCTACGAGCAGTACTTC
>TRBD1|TRBV27|.|TRBJ1-2
CASSLTGLHGYTF
TGTGCCAGCAGCCTGACAGGGCTTCATGGCTACACCTTC
>TRBD2|TRBV7-3|.|TRBJ2-5
CASSSVSGGSGGTQYF
TGTGCCAGCAGCTCAGTGAGCGGCGGGAGTGGGGGGACCCAGTACTTC
>TRBD1|TRBV6-5|once|TRBJ1-2
CASSRGTGGGGYTF
TGTGCCAGCAGCCGGGGGACAGGGGGTGGCGGCTACACCTTC
>.|TRBV27|.|TRBJ1-1
CASSLGGNTEAFF
TGTGCCAGCAGCCTGGGGGGAAACACTGAAGCTTTCTTT
>TRBD1|TRBV2|.|TRBJ1-2
CASDSGTGVDYGYTF
TGTGCCAGCGATTCCGGGACAGGGGTAGACTATGGCTACACCTTC
>.|TRBV5-1|.|TRBJ2-6
CASSLRSILSGANVLTF
TGCGCCAGCAGCTTGAGGAGTATTCTCTCTGGGGCCAACGTCCTGACTTTC
>.|TRBV11-2|.|TRBJ1-4
CASSFGPHRDEAF
TGTGCCAGCAGCTTCGGCCCTCACAGGGACGAAGCTTTT
>.|TRBV27|.|TRBJ1-4
CASSLSGIDEKLFF
TGTGCCAGCAGTTTATCGGGAATTGATGAAAAACTGTTTTTT
>.|TRBV4-1|.|TRBJ1-1
CASSQIGASEAFF
TGCGCCAGCAGCCAGATAGGGGCGTCCGAAGCTTTCTTT
>.|TRBV27|few|TRBJ1-4
CASSLVGAREKLFF
TGTGCCAGCAGTCTTGTCGGGGCGAGAGAAAAACTGTTTTTT